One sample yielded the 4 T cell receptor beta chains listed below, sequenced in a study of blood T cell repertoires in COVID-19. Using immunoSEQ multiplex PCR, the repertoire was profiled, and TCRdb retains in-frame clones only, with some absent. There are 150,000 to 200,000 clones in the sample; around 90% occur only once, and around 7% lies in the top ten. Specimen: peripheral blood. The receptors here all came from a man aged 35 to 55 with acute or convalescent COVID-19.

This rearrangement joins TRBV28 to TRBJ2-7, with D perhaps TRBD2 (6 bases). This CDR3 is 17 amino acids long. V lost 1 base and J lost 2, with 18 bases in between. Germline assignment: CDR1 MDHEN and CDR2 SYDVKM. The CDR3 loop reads CASSLSNGGPVPYEQYF. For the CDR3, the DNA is TGTGCCAGCAGTTTATCCAACGGGGGACCCGTACCCTACGAGCAGTACTTC.

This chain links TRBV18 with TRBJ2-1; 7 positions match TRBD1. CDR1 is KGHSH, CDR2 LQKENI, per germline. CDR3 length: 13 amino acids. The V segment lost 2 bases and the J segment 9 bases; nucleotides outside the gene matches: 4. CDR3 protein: CASSPGAGGEQFF. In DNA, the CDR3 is TGTGCCAGCTCACCAGGGGCAGGGGGTGAGCAGTTCTTC.

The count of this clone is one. Here the CDR3 reads CASSPYSGNTIYF. In DNA, the CDR3 is TGTGCCAGCAGCCCGTACTCTGGAAACACCATATATTTT. The chain couples TRBV27 to TRBJ1-3; no reliable D call. The germline V gene has CDR1 MNHEY and CDR2 SMNVEV (reference sequence). This CDR3 has 13 amino acids. V was shortened by 6 bases and J by 0 bases, with 6 bases between the two germline ends.

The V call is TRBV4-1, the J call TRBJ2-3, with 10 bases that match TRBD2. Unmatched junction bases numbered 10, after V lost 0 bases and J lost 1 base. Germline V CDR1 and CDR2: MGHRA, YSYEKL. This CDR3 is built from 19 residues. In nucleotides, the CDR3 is TGCGCCAGCAGCCAAGATGACCCGCGCCTAGCGGGGGGCACAGATACGCAGTATTTT. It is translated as CASSQDDPRLAGGTDTQYF.